These 5 T cell receptor beta chains came from one sample sequenced in a study of identical twins. TCRdb reprocessed the 5' RACE reads via MiXCR and lists one record per CDR3 protein. The sample shows about 260,000 distinct CDR3 sequences, roughly 7% of them seen only once. The same specimen was also included in a second study, on yellow fever vaccine responses in identical twins.

The source material was memory (CD45RO+) T cells sorted from blood. The receptors shown here come from a woman in her late teens or twenties in good health.

The genes are TRBV5-1 and TRBJ2-5, with a possible D match to TRBD1 (6 bases). The CDR3 contains 14 residues. The germline CDR1 and CDR2 sequences are SGHRS and YFSETQ. Trimming pared 6 bases from V and 5 bases from J, leaving 17 bases between. The CDR3 DNA reads as TGCGCCAGCAACCCCTCAGGGGCAGGGGAGACCCAGTACTTC. This codes for CASNPSGAGETQYF. The variable domain in full, with the rest retrieved from reference TRBV5-1 and TRBJ2-5, is KAGVTQTPRYLIKTRGQQVTLSCSPISGHRSVSWYQQTPGQGLQFLFEYFSETQRNKGNFPGRFSGRQFSNSRSEMNVSTLELGDSALYLCASNPSGAGETQYFGPGTRLLVL.

The V call is TRBV13, the J call TRBJ2-7, with 9 bases aligning to TRBD1. J lost 2 bases, V lost 5 bases, and 22 bases had no gene match. The germline V gene has CDR1 PRHDT and CDR2 FYEKMQ (reference sequence). CDR3 size: 20 residues. The CDR3 loop reads CASSRITGQGGLGDPYEQYF. CDR3 DNA: TGTGCCAGCAGCCGAATTACGGGACAGGGAGGATTGGGGGACCCCTACGAGCAGTACTTC.

This clonotype was detected many times. J is TRBJ2-7 and V is TRBV18; possible D gene TRBD1, 6 bases. Per the germline V gene, CDR1 is KGHSH and CDR2 is LQKENI. Trimming left V 6 bases short and J 7 bases short, with 16 bases between. This CDR3 spans 13 amino acids. The CDR3 loop reads CASSPKETGEQYV. The CDR3 coding sequence is TGTGCCAGCTCCCCAAAGGAAACAGGGGAGCAGTACGTC.

This clonotype was observed a handful of times. V gene TRBV15 combines with J gene TRBJ1-5; no definite D call. Trimming shortened V by 0 bases and J by 9 bases, and 9 bases separated the two germline ends. Germline CDR1 and CDR2: LNHNV and YYDKDF (reference sequence). The CDR3 covers 13 residues. CDR3 nucleotide sequence: TGTGCCACCAGCAGAGATGAGGTGGGGCCCCAGCATTTT. Translation gives CATSRDEVGPQHF.

In its sample, this clonotype was seen many times. The chain carries TRBV5-1 and TRBJ1-1; 7 bases are shared with TRBD1. The CDR3 is 15 residues long. The junction had 9 bases not matched to a gene; V was cut back by 0 bases and J by 7 bases. CDR1 and CDR2 from the germline V gene are SGHRS and YFSETQ. The CDR3 sequence is CASSLVGRGQNEAFF. In nucleotides, the CDR3 is TGCGCCAGCAGCTTGGTTGGTAGGGGGCAGAATGAAGCTTTCTTT.